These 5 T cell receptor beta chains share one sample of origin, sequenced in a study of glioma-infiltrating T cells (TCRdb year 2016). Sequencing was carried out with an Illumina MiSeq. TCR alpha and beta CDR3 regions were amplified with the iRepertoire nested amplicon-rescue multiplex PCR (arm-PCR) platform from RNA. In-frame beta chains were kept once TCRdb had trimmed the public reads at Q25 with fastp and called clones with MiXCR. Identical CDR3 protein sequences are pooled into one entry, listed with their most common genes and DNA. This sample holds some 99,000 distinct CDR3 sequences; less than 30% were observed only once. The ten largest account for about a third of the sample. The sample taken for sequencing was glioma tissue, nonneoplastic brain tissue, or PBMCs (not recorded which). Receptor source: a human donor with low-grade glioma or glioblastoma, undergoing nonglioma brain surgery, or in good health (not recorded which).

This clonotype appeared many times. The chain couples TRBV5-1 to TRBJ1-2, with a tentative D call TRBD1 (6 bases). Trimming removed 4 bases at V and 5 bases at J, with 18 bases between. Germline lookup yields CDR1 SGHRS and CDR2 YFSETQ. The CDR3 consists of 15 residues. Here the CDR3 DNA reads TGCGCCAGCAGCCCCAGACAGGACGCGTCATATGGCTACACCTTC. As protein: CASSPRQDASYGYTF. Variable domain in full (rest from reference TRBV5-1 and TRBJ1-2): KAGVTQTPRYLIKTRGQQVTLSCSPISGHRSVSWYQQTPGQGLQFLFEYFSETQRNKGNFPGRFSGRQFSNSRSEMNVSTLELGDSALYLCASSPRQDASYGYTFGSGTRLTVV.

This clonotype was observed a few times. CDR3 sequence: CASSFLAGGNTGELFF. CDR3 in DNA: TGCGCCAGCAGCTTCCTAGCGGGGGGCAACACCGGGGAGCTGTTTTTT. V usage is TRBV5-1 and J usage is TRBJ2-2; 11 positions agree with TRBD2. Germline V gene data show CDR1 as SGHRS and CDR2 as YFSETQ. V shed 2 bases, J shed 2 bases, and the junction held 2 bases outside the gene matches. This CDR3 is 16 amino acids long.

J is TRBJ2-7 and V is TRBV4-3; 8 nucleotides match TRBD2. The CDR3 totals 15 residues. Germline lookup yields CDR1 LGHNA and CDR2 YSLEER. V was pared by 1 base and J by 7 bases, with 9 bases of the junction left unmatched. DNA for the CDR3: TGCGCCAGCAGCCAAGGGGTGAAGGGGACTAGGGAGCAGTACTTC. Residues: CASSQGVKGTREQYF.

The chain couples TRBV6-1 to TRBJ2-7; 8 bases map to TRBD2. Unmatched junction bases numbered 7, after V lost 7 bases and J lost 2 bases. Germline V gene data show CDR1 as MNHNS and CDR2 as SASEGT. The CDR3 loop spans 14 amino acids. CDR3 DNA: TGTGCCAGCAATTCGGGAGGGGGAACCTACGAGCAGTACTTC. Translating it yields CASNSGGGTYEQYF.

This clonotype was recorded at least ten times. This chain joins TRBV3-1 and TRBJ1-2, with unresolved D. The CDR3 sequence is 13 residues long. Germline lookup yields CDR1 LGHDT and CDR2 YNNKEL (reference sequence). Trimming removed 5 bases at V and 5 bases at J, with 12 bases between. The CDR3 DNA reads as TGTGCCAGCAGCGGAGGCGTCCATTATGGCTACACCTTC. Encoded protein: CASSGGVHYGYTF.